The sample holds a few counts of the clone carrying this TCR beta chain. Its antigen remains unknown. The data belong to a study of vaccination and CD4 T cells after COVID-19. Study-level results: The researchers studied relatively few convalescent patients and omitted early post-infection timepoints.

CDR1 and CDR2 from the germline V gene are SGHTA and FQGNSA. The CDR3 consists of 14 residues. V was cut by 1 base and J by 7 bases, with 12 bases left in between. Researchers used the Oncomine TCR Beta short-read assay to sequence DNA from cultured CD4+ T cells. TCRdb recomputed calls from the PCR reads with MiXCR, one row per CDR3 protein. Counted here are 16,000 or so distinct CDR3 sequences, 54% occurring once; the ten biggest clones make up 15% to 20%. Time point indicated: late sampling 161 to 241 days after vaccination in a few convalescent patients. Treatment in this sample: approximately nine-day PBMC culture with coronavirus spike peptide pools or control peptides (ViraFEST assay).

The chain links TRBV7-2 to TRBJ2-3; maybe TRBD2 (7 bases). The sequence was obtained from a human donor who had recovered from COVID-19. The material sequenced was CD4+ T cells from blood, cultured in vitro, taken about 7 months after SARS-CoV-2 vaccination. In nucleotides, the CDR3 is TGTGCCAGCAGCTTAGACGGCGGGGGCTATACGCAGTATTTT. This encodes CASSLDGGGYTQYF.